This TCR beta chain emerged from a study of shared clonotypes between healthy human individuals. Study-wide results and limits: What naive subsets generally showed was a larger estimated richness than memory subsets showed. Even with large depth, rarefaction showed that sorted-subset sequencing was incomplete. Several donors shared 5% to 5.5% of their naive CD4 clonotypes.

This clone was picked up a small number of times. Its antigen is undetermined. Other DNA sequences of this sample code for an identical CDR3. Data came from immunoSEQ multiplex PCR; TCRdb stores just in-frame clones and leaves some out. The sample includes 1.5 million to 2.5 million clones, less than 95% of them seen just once. Germline-derived CDR1 and CDR2 are SGHAT and FQNNGV. This CDR3 has 13 amino acids. V shed 5 bases, J shed 3 bases, and the junction held 3 bases outside the gene matches. Naivety among CD8 cells was defined by CD45RO negativity and positive CCR7 selection, thereby excluding terminally differentiated effector memory CD45RA+ cells.

The sequencing input was naive CD8+ T cells sorted from blood. This chain links TRBV11-2 with TRBJ2-7; TRBD1 agrees at 8 bases. The source is a man aged 18-30 years in good health. The CDR3 coding sequence is TGTGCCAGCAGCGTAGGGACAGGCTACGAGCAGTACTTC. Residues: CASSVGTGYEQYF.